The entry below gives a single T cell receptor (beta chain) sequence along with its context. Its antigen is as yet unknown. Prepared TCR beta cDNA libraries contained unique molecular identifiers. Some 500,000 cDNA molecules were recovered from an input of 1 to 10 million T cells. One entry per CDR3 protein, called by TCRdb with MiXCR from the PCR reads. In the table there are approximately 730,000 distinct CDR3 sequences, about 45% of which are singletons. This sample was included in a study of post-analysis software for immune sequencing data. Study-wide background: Secondary progressive, relapsing-remitting and progressive-relapsing multiple sclerosis were among the included disease courses. Overall study results and limits: There were roughly five TRBV segments more frequent in patients than controls, and TRBV5-6, TRBV5-1 and TRBV20-1 were among them.

V was pared by 5 bases and J by 7 bases, with 15 bases between. CDR1 and CDR2 from the germline V gene are GTSNPN and SVGIG (reference sequence). The CDR3 has 13 residues. This sequence joins TRBV30 and TRBJ2-1, with D possibly called TRBD1 or TRBD2 (7 bases each). Sequenced input: blood. This receptor was taken from a girl aged 10 to 17 with multiple sclerosis. CDR3: CAWDREGTNEQFF. The DNA of the CDR3 is TGTGCCTGGGACAGGGAGGGTACGAATGAGCAGTTCTTC.